This T cell receptor beta chain was captured by sequencing in a study of blood T cell repertoires in COVID-19 (TCRdb year 2020). In terms of the full investigation: Collaborator samples came from the United States, Italy and Spain and covered acute and convalescent phases of COVID-19. Nearly every sample came with metadata listing a de-identified subject ID, COVID-19 status, age in years and sex. Where HLA class I and class II types were available, the types were taken from metadata supplied by the sample provider, not from assay-based typing. Subjects who had been exposed to COVID-19, were actively infected with it, or had recovered from it provided the deeply sampled blood TCRbeta repertoires that made up the dataset. The material from the prospective study consisted of cDNA or gDNA derived from T cells, B-cell-depleted T cells, or PBMCs. Samples were obtained from the ongoing ImmuneRACE study (first 160 participants) and from over 1,000 subjects provided by 6 global collaborators. The repertoires were released in a freely available public database intended as a resource for research on the immune response to SARS-CoV-2.

Comment on this clone: No cognate antigen has been identified for it. Base qualities are not recorded, but no much larger clone differs from it by a single base.

For CDR1 and CDR2, the germline V gene (reference sequence) lists LNHNV and YYDKDF. The cysteine opens and the phenylalanine closes a CDR3 of 14 amino acids. The read is trimmed to its CDR3 DNA, 42 bases read in frame from base 1. The junction shows trimming of 5 bases on V and 7 bases on J, plus 14 bases between the germline ends. The immunoSEQ Assay, a bias-controlled multiplex PCR, was used to amplify TCRbeta CDR3 regions from genomic DNA. The paper's data handling went like this. The number of nucleated cells in each sample was estimated from the amplification of reference gene primers within the assay. To quantify the absolute abundance of each unique TCRbeta CDR3 rearrangement, sequence reads were collapsed and filtered. For each sample, productive Simpson clonality was calculated as the square root of Simpson's diversity index over productive rearrangements. TCRdb's version of the immuneACCESS table is confined to in-frame rearrangements and falls short of the full clone set. An unresolved V gene accounts for under half of the shortfall where checked; the remainder is of unknown origin. That table furnishes V, J and clone size, whereas the DNA furnished D and trimming. Within this sample are 90,000 to 120,000 clones, with just over 90% of them counted one time only. The ten largest account for less than 1.5% of the sample.

Collaborating institutions collected whole blood in K2EDTA tubes following their own protocols. For TCRbeta analysis, collaborators shipped samples as frozen whole blood, isolated PBMCs, or DNA extracted from either of those sample types. General study outcomes and caveats: How much clinical and demographic metadata was included differed by source and by participant, and the metadata was provided uncurated.

This TCR was sampled from a woman aged 25-40 years with acute or convalescent COVID-19. Sequenced: peripheral blood. The sequence joins TRBV15 to TRBJ1-4; the D segment could be TRBD1, given 6 matching bases. CDR3 reads: CATSPDRDPEKLFF. The nucleotides read TGTGCCACCAGCCCGGACAGAGACCCTGAAAAACTGTTTTTT.